One and the same sample provided the 9 T cell receptor beta chains below, sequenced in a study of blood T cell repertoires in COVID-19. Only in-frame clones appear in the TCRdb table, and some are missing; sequencing was by immunoSEQ multiplex PCR. The sample carries fewer than 400,000 clones, 85% recorded once. The specimen was PBMCs or T cells enriched from blood (not recorded which). The receptors shown here come from a woman aged 25-40 years who had been exposed to COVID-19.

This chain joins TRBV6-2 or TRBV6-3 and TRBJ1-5, with 7 bases fitting TRBD1. Trimming cost V 5 bases and J 3 bases; bases outside gene matches: 10. CDR3 length equals 16 residues. CDR1 and CDR2 (germline): MNHEY, SVGEGT. The CDR3 sequence: CASSPPQGPLNQPQHF. The CDR3 bases are TGTGCCAGCAGTCCGCCACAGGGGCCGCTCAATCAGCCCCAGCATTTT.

This chain links TRBV19 with TRBJ1-1; the match to TRBD1 covers 8 bases. CDR1 and CDR2 (germline): LNHDA, SQIVND (reference sequence). The CDR3 has 16 amino acids. V dropped 5 bases and J dropped 2; count of bases not matched to a gene: 10. As DNA, the CDR3 is TGTGCCAGTAGTGCCCTCGTGGCAGGGGGCAACACTGAAGCTTTCTTT. It is translated as CASSALVAGGNTEAFF.

V and J are TRBV3-1 (or the pseudogene TRBV3-2) and TRBJ1-2, with 9 bases lining up with TRBD1. Germline V gene lookup returns CDR1 LGHDT and CDR2 YNNKEL (reference sequence). This CDR3 is 16 amino acids long. J gave up 1 base and V 7 bases, and 10 bases lay outside the gene matches. This chain's CDR3 is CASTRNTGGNNYGYTF. In DNA form, the CDR3 reads TGTGCCAGCACCCGGAATACAGGGGGCAATAACTATGGCTACACCTTC.

V is TRBV9 and J is TRBJ1-3; D unclear. With 3 bases removed from V and 3 bases from J, the gap between germline ends came to 7 bases. This CDR3 has 13 amino acids. Germline V lookup: CDR1 SGDLS, CDR2 YYNGEE. In DNA, the CDR3 is TGTGCCAGCAGCGCGTCTAATGGAAACACCATATATTTT. Translation gives CASSASNGNTIYF.

The rearrangement joins TRBV28 to TRBJ1-1, with unresolved D. Per the germline V gene, CDR1 is MDHEN and CDR2 is SYDVKM. Trimming removed 5 bases at V and 2 bases at J, with 12 bases between. The CDR3 extends over 14 amino acids. The CDR3 loop reads CASSPNSFNTEAFF. The CDR3 bases are TGTGCCAGCAGTCCCAACTCGTTCAACACTGAAGCTTTCTTT.

The chain couples TRBV7-9 to TRBJ2-7, with 10 bases lining up with TRBD1. The CDR3 covers 14 residues. Germline V CDR1 and CDR2: SEHNR, FQNEAQ (reference sequence). J lost 5 bases, V lost 5 bases, and 6 bases had no gene match. The DNA for the CDR3 is TGTGCCAGCAGCCGGGGACAGGGGATAGACGAGCAGTACTTC. It is translated as CASSRGQGIDEQYF.

This clone was recorded once. The chain has TRBV28 and TRBJ2-1; 8 bases fit TRBD2. Per the germline V gene, CDR1 is MDHEN and CDR2 is SYDVKM. V lost 1 base, J lost 6 bases, and 5 bases stayed unmatched. The CDR3 extends over 15 amino acids. CDR3: CASSLYDGRANEQFF. CDR3 DNA: TGTGCCAGCAGTTTATACGACGGGAGGGCCAATGAGCAGTTCTTC.

J is TRBJ1-6 and V is TRBV6-4; no definite D call. Trimming cost V 5 bases and J 10 bases, with 15 bases left between them. Germline V gene data show CDR1 as MRHNA and CDR2 as SNTAGT. This CDR3 has 14 amino acids. CDR3 DNA: TGTGCCAGCAGTAGTTCCGGAGGTACCTCACCCCTCCACTTT. Translating it yields CASSSSGGTSPLHF.

In this sample, this clone turned up a few times. This chain joins TRBV5-4 and TRBJ1-1, with 9 bases fitting TRBD1. The CDR3 has 16 amino acids. Unmatched junction bases numbered 3, after V lost 0 bases and J lost 0 bases. Germline V CDR1 and CDR2: SGHNT, YYREEE (reference sequence). CDR3 in amino acids: CASSLDTGGVNTEAFF. CDR3 sequence (DNA): TGTGCCAGCAGCTTGGATACAGGGGGCGTGAACACTGAAGCTTTCTTT.